A single sample is the source of the 19 T cell receptor beta chains below, sequenced in a study of cytomegalovirus exposure and HLA in healthy donors. Both 60 Vbeta primers and 13 Jbeta primers went into the PCR. Assay used: immunoSEQ multiplex PCR; TCRdb lists only in-frame clones, some missing. In the table there are under 200,000 clones, around 83% of which are singletons. Specimen: PBMCs. These receptors were obtained from a man aged 40-49 years in good health and CMV-seropositive.

The chain links TRBV11-1 to TRBJ1-5; D is unresolved. CDR3 length: 13 residues. Germline CDR1 SGHAT, CDR2 FQDESV (reference sequence). Deletions cut 2 bases from V and 3 bases from J, with 5 bases between. CDR3 coding DNA: TGTGCCAGCAGCTTACAGTACAATCAGCCCCAGCATTTT. Protein sequence: CASSLQYNQPQHF.

V and J are TRBV30 and TRBJ2-1; tentatively, D is TRBD1 (5 bases). The V gene's germline CDR1 is GTSNPN and CDR2 SVGIG (reference sequence). V lost 6 bases and J lost 0, with 15 bases in between. The CDR3 consists of 15 residues. The CDR3 region has the DNA TGTGCCTGCCAGGGCGGCACGAACTCCTACAATGAGCAGTTCTTC. It yields the protein CACQGGTNSYNEQFF.

A note on this clone: The sample contains more than one DNA sequence encoding this CDR3. The chain employs TRBV19 and TRBJ1-2, with D unresolved. The V and J ends lost 3 bases and 4 bases respectively, with 6 bases between them. The V gene's germline CDR1 is LNHDA and CDR2 SQIVND (reference sequence). The CDR3 length is 12 residues. The CDR3 DNA is TGTGCCAGTAGTATTTCGGTCTATGGCTACACCTTC. Translation: CASSISVYGYTF.

This chain connects TRBV13 to TRBJ2-7, with a possible D match to TRBD2 (6 bases). The CDR3 runs to 15 residues. The germline CDR1 and CDR2 sequences are PRHDT and FYEKMQ (reference sequence). V dropped 0 bases and J dropped 4 bases, with 13 bases sitting between them. CDR3 DNA sequence: TGTGCCAGCAGCTTAGGTGGGGGGTTTAGGTACGAGCAGTACTTC. It translates to CASSLGGGFRYEQYF.

There are a few counts of this clone. The chain joins TRBV28 to TRBJ1-2, with a possible D match to TRBD1 (5 bases). The V gene's germline CDR1 is MDHEN and CDR2 SYDVKM. CDR3 length: 15 amino acids. V was cut by 5 bases and J by 3 bases, with 16 bases left in between. The CDR3 nucleotides are TGTGCCAGCAGTCCGGGCAGGGCCGACTACTATGGCTACACCTTC. Its translation: CASSPGRADYYGYTF.

The chain uses TRBV9 and TRBJ2-7, with TRBD2 matching over 8 bases. V shed 3 bases, J shed 0 bases, and the junction held 2 bases outside the gene matches. The CDR3 is 14 amino acids. Germline assignment: CDR1 SGDLS and CDR2 YYNGEE. CDR3: CASSGSGNSYEQYF. DNA for the CDR3: TGTGCCAGCAGCGGTAGCGGGAACTCCTACGAGCAGTACTTC.

V is TRBV5-5 and J is TRBJ1-1; D is unclear. Trimming cost V 4 bases and J 1 base, with 11 bases left between them. Germline values: CDR1 SGHKS, CDR2 YYEKEE (reference sequence). The CDR3 sequence is 14 residues long. The CDR3 here is CASSREVANTEAFF. CDR3 nucleotide sequence: TGTGCCAGCAGCCGCGAGGTAGCGAACACTGAAGCTTTCTTT.

The chain couples TRBV10-3 to TRBJ2-7; D is possibly TRBD1 (6 bases). The CDR3 is 15 residues long. CDR1 is ENHRY and CDR2 is SYGVKD in the germline V gene. Trimming pared 5 bases from V and 3 bases from J, leaving 17 bases between. In nucleotides, the CDR3 is TGTGCCATCAGTCAAGGACAGCCCGATGTCTACGAGCAGTACTTC. Translation gives CAISQGQPDVYEQYF.

V is TRBV9 and J is TRBJ2-1; 10 nucleotides match TRBD2. Per germline, CDR1 SGDLS and CDR2 YYNGEE. Unmatched junction bases numbered 7, after V lost 4 bases and J lost 3 bases. This CDR3 has 16 residues. The CDR3 coding sequence is TGTGCCAGCAGCCCGCGGACTAGCGGATACTACAATGAGCAGTTCTTC. Translation gives CASSPRTSGYYNEQFF.

The rearrangement uses TRBV5-6 and TRBJ2-1; 7 bases are shared with TRBD2. This CDR3 spans 17 amino acids. Germline CDR1 is SGHDT and CDR2 is YYEEEE. Trimming at V came to 1 base and at J to 4 bases, leaving 11 bases not matched to a gene. The CDR3 loop is CASSLSFASGIYNEQFF. The CDR3 coding sequence is TGTGCCAGCAGCTTGAGTTTTGCCAGCGGGATTTACAATGAGCAGTTCTTC.

The chain couples TRBV7-9 to TRBJ1-5; 8 bases fit TRBD1. The CDR3 loop spans 15 amino acids. Germline V gene sequence: CDR1 SEHNR, CDR2 FQNEAQ (reference sequence). J was trimmed by 2 bases and V by 3 bases; bases with no gene match: 3. The CDR3 coding sequence is TGTGCCAGCAGCTTTACAGGGGGTGGCAATCAGCCCCAGCATTTT. It codes for CASSFTGGGNQPQHF.

This clone has just one count. The gene calls are TRBV27 and TRBJ1-2, with D unclear. Deletions cut 8 bases from V and 8 bases from J, with 18 bases between. Germline assignment: CDR1 MNHEY and CDR2 SMNVEV (reference sequence). This CDR3 region has 13 residues. Here the CDR3 reads CASGGRPSGGYTF. CDR3 nucleotide sequence: TGTGCCAGCGGTGGCAGACCCTCGGGAGGCTACACCTTC.

The rearrangement links TRBV25-1 to TRBJ1-1; no firm D call. Trimming took off 5 bases at V and 4 bases at J, with 11 bases between the two ends. From germline, CDR1 is MGHDK and CDR2 SYGVNS. The length of the CDR3 is 13 residues. CDR3 amino acids: CASSQALGTEAFF. Written as DNA, the CDR3 is TGTGCCAGCAGTCAGGCGCTCGGCACTGAAGCTTTCTTT.

The J gene is TRBJ2-5, the V gene TRBV5-6; 7 bases are a match to TRBD1. The V gene end was trimmed by 6 bases and the J gene end by 3 bases; junction bases not matched to a gene: 11. This CDR3 spans 15 amino acids. CDR1 is SGHDT and CDR2 is YYEEEE in the germline V gene. CDR3 in amino acids: CASKRGQTGEETQYF. The CDR3 DNA follows: TGTGCCAGCAAGAGGGGGCAAACGGGCGAAGAGACCCAGTACTTC.

The chain joins TRBV5-1 to TRBJ2-5, with TRBD2 matching 7 bases. Per germline, CDR1 SGHRS and CDR2 YFSETQ. V shed 3 bases, J shed 5 bases, and the junction held 10 bases outside the gene matches. There are 15 residues in the CDR3. The CDR3 spells CASSSGLLSGETQYF. The CDR3 region has the DNA TGCGCCAGCAGCTCCGGATTACTTAGCGGGGAGACCCAGTACTTC.

J is TRBJ1-5 and V is TRBV5-1; D might be TRBD1 (5 bases). The germline V gene encodes CDR1 SGHRS and CDR2 YFSETQ. Trimming removed 3 bases at V and 7 bases at J, with 14 bases between. The CDR3 is 14 residues long. CDR3: CASSSGGGGQPQHF. The CDR3 DNA reads TGCGCCAGCAGCTCCGGGGGGGGAGGACAGCCCCAGCATTTT.

This clone was observed a few times. This likely traces to a read error, being one base from a far larger clone. The genes are TRBV7-7 and TRBJ2-5, with 7 positions matching TRBD1. The CDR3 extends over 15 amino acids. Germline V gives CDR1 SSHAT, CDR2 FNYEAQ (reference sequence). CDR3 amino acids: CASSTFGTVQEPQYF. CDR3 nucleotides: TGTGCTAGCAGCACTTTCGGGACAGTACAAGAGCCCCAGTACTTC.

This chain links TRBV19 with TRBJ1-1; D gene uncertain. The CDR3 loop spans 13 amino acids. Germline CDR1 LNHDA, CDR2 SQIVND (reference sequence). V was trimmed by 3 bases and J by 8 bases, leaving 13 bases between them. In DNA form, the CDR3 reads TGTGCCAGTAGTATGAATCCAACAGTGGAAGCTTTCTTT. Encoded protein: CASSMNPTVEAFF.

This sequence joins TRBV5-1 and TRBJ1-3; unclear D gene. The CDR3 contains 14 residues. Germline V gene lookup returns CDR1 SGHRS and CDR2 YFSETQ. V was clipped by 4 bases and J by 9 bases, with 17 bases between them. This CDR3 reads CASSADDSSVTIYF. CDR3 bases: TGCGCCAGCAGCGCAGATGACTCCTCGGTCACCATATATTTT.